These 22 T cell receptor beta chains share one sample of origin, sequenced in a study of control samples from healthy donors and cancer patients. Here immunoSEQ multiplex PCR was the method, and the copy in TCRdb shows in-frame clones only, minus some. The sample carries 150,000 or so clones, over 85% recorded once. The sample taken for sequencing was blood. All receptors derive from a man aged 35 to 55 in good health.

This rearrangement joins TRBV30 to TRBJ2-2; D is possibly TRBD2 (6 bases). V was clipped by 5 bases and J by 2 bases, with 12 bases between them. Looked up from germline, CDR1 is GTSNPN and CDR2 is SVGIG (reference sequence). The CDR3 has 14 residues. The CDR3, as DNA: TGTGCCTGGGGAGGGTCAGTAAACACCGGGGAGCTGTTTTTT. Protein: CAWGGSVNTGELFF.

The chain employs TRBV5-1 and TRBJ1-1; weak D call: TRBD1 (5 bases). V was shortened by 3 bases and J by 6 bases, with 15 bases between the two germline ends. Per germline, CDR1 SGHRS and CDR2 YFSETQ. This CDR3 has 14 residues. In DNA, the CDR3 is TGCGCCAGCAGCTGGAATACAGGAGGCGCTGAAGCTTTCTTT. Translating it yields CASSWNTGGAEAFF. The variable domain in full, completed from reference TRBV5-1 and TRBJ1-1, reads KAGVTQTPRYLIKTRGQQVTLSCSPISGHRSVSWYQQTPGQGLQFLFEYFSETQRNKGNFPGRFSGRQFSNSRSEMNVSTLELGDSALYLCASSWNTGGAEAFFGQGTRLTVV.

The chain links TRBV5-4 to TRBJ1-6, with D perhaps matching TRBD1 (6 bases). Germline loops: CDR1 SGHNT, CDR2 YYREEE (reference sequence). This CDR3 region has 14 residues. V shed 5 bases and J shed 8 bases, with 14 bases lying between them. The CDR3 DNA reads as TGTGCCAGCAGAGCGACAGGAGGGGATTCACCCCTCCACTTT. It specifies CASRATGGDSPLHF.

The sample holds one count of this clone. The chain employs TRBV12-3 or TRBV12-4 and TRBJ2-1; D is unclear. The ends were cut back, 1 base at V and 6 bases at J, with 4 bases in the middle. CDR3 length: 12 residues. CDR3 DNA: TGTGCCAGCAGTTTAGTGCCCAATGAGCAGTTCTTC. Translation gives CASSLVPNEQFF.

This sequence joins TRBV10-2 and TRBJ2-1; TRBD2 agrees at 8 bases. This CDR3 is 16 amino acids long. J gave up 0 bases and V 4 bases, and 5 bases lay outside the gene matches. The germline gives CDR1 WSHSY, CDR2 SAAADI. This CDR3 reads CASSAHSGASYNEQFF. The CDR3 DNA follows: TGCGCCAGCAGTGCGCATAGCGGGGCCTCCTACAATGAGCAGTTCTTC.

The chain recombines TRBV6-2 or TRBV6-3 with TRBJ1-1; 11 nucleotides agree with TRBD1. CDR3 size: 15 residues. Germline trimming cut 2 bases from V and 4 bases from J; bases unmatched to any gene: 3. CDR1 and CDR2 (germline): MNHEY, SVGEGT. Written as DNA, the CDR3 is TGTGCCAGCAGTTACGGGGGGACAGGGGGCACTGAAGCTTTCTTT. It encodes CASSYGGTGGTEAFF.

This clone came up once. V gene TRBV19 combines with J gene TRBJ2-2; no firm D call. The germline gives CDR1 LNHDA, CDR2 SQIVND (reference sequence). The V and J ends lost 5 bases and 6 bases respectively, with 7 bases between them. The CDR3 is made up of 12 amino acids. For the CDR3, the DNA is TGTGCCAGTAGTCGATCGGCCGGGGAGCTGTTTTTT. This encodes CASSRSAGELFF.

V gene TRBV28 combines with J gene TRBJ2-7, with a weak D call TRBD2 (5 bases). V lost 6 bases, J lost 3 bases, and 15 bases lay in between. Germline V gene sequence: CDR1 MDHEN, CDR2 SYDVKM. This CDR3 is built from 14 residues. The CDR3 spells CASRRTGIHYEQYF. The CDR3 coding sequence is TGTGCCAGCAGGCGGACCGGGATTCACTACGAGCAGTACTTC.

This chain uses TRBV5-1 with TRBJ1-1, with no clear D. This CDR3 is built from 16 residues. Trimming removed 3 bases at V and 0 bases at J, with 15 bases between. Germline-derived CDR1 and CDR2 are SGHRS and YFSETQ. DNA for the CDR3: TGCGCCAGCAGCTGGGAGATTAGCGGGCTGAACACTGAAGCTTTCTTT. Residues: CASSWEISGLNTEAFF.

The DNA of the CDR3 is TGTGCCAGCAGTTTGCGGTCAGGCCCCCGGCCAGATACGCAGTATTTT. This encodes CASSLRSGPRPDTQYF. The V call is TRBV28, the J call TRBJ2-3; no definite D call. Germline V gene sequence: CDR1 MDHEN, CDR2 SYDVKM. V lost 3 bases, J lost 4 bases, and 17 bases lay in between. This CDR3 has 16 residues. The full variable domain, its missing parts supplied by reference TRBV28 and TRBJ2-3, is DVKVTQSSRYLVKRTGEKVFLECVQDMDHENMFWYRQDPGLGLRLIYFSYDVKMKEKGDIPEGYSVSREKKERFSLILESASTNQTSMYLCASSLRSGPRPDTQYFGPGTRLTVL.

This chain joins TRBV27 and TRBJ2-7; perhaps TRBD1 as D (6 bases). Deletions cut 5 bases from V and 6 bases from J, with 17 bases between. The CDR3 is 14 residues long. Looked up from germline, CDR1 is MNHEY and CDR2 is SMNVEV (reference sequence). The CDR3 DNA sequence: TGTGCCAGCAGTCCCAGGGGTCCTTCGGGCGAGCAGTACTTC. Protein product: CASSPRGPSGEQYF.

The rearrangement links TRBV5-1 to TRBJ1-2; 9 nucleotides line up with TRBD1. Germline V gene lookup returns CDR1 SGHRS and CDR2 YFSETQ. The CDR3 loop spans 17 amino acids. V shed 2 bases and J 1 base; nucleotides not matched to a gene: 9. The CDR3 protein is CASSLQGATAVNYGYTF. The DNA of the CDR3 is TGCGCCAGCAGCTTACAGGGGGCAACGGCGGTTAACTATGGCTACACCTTC.

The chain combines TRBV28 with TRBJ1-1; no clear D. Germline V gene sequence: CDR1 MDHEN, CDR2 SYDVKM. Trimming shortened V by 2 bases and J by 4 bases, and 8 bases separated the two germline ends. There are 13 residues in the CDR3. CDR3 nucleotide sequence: TGTGCCAGCAGTTTACAGGTTACCACTGAAGCTTTCTTT. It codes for CASSLQVTTEAFF. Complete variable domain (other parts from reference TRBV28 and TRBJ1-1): DVKVTQSSRYLVKRTGEKVFLECVQDMDHENMFWYRQDPGLGLRLIYFSYDVKMKEKGDIPEGYSVSREKKERFSLILESASTNQTSMYLCASSLQVTTEAFFGQGTRLTVV.

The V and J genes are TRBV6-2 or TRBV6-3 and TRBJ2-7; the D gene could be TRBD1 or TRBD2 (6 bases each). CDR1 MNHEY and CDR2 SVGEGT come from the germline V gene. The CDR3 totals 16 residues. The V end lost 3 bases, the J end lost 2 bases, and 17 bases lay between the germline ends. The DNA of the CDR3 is TGTGCCAGCAGTTATAATTTCGGGGGCTCAGCCTACGAGCAGTACTTC. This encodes CASSYNFGGSAYEQYF.

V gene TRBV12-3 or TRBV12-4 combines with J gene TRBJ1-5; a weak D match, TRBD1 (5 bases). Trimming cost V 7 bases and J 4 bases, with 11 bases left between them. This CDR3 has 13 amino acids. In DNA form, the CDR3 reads TGTGCCAGCAACAAACAGGTAAATCAGCCCCAGCATTTT. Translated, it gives CASNKQVNQPQHF.

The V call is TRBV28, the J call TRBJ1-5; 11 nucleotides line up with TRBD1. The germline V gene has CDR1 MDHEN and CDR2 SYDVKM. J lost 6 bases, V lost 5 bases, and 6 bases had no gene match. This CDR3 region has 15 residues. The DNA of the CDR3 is TGTGCCAGCAGTCCGGGACAGGGGGGAATTCAGCCCCAGCATTTT. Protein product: CASSPGQGGIQPQHF.

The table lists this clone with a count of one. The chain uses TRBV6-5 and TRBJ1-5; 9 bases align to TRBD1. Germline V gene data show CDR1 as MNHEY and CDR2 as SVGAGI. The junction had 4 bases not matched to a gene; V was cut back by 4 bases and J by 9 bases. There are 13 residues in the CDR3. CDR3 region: CASSSGQGRPQHF. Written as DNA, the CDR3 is TGTGCCAGCAGTTCGGGACAGGGACGGCCCCAGCATTTT.

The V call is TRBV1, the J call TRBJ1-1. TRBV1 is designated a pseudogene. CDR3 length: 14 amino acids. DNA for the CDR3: TGCACCAGCAGCCAAGAATCTGGTATGGCTGAAGCTTTCTTT. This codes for CTSSQESGMAEAFF.

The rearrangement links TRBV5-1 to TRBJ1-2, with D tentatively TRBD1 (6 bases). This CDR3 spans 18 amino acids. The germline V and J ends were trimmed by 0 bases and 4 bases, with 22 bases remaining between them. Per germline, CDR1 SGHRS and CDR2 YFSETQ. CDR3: CASSLAGGGPGRGYGYTF. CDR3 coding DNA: TGCGCCAGCAGCTTGGCAGGTGGGGGCCCCGGGCGCGGCTATGGCTACACCTTC. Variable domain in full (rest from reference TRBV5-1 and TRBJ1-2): KAGVTQTPRYLIKTRGQQVTLSCSPISGHRSVSWYQQTPGQGLQFLFEYFSETQRNKGNFPGRFSGRQFSNSRSEMNVSTLELGDSALYLCASSLAGGGPGRGYGYTFGSGTRLTVV.

The CDR3 sequence is CASSFRQLMNTEAFF. The CDR3 bases are TGTGCCAGCAGCTTCAGGCAGTTAATGAACACTGAAGCTTTCTTT. The chain has TRBV3-1 (or the pseudogene TRBV3-2) and TRBJ1-1; no firm D call. Germline assignment: CDR1 LGHDT and CDR2 YNNKEL (reference sequence). This CDR3 is 15 amino acids long. Trimming stripped 5 bases from V and 0 bases from J, with 13 bases between.

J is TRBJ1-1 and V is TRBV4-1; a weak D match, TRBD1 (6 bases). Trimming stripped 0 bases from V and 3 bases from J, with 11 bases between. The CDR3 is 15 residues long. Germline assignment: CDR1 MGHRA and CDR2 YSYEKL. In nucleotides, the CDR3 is TGCGCCAGCAGCCAAGACCGGGGGCGAGACACTGAAGCTTTCTTT. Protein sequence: CASSQDRGRDTEAFF.

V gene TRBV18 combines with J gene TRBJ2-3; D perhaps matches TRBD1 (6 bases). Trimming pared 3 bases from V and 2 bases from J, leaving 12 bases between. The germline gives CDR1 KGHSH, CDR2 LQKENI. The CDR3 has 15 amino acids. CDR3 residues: CASSPPRTVTDTQYF. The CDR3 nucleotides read TGTGCCAGCTCACCTCCGAGGACAGTCACAGATACGCAGTATTTT.